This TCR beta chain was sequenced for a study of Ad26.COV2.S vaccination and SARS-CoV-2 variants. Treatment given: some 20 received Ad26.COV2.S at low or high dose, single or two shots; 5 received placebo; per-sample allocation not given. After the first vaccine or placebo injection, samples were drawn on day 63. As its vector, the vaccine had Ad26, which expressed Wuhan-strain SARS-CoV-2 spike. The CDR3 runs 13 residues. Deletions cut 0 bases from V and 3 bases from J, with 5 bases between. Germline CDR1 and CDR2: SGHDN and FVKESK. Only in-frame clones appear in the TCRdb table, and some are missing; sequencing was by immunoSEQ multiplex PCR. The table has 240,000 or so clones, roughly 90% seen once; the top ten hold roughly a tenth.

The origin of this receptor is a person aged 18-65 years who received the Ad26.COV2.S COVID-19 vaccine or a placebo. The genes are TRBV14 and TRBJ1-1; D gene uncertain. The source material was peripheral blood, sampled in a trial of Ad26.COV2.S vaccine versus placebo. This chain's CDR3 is CASSQDPDTEAFF. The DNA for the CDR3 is TGTGCCAGCAGCCAAGATCCGGACACTGAAGCTTTCTTT.